Listed below are T cell receptor beta chains from one sample, sequenced in a study of beta chain features in type 1 diabetes. TCRdb keeps only in-frame clones here, not all; method: immunoSEQ multiplex PCR. The sample shows about 160,000 clones, roughly 8% of them seen only once. The sequenced sample consisted of central memory CD4+ T cells from blood. All receptors come from a man younger than 35 with type 1 diabetes. The CDR3 runs from the conserved cysteine through the conserved F or W. The D gene is left open where the match is weak. Expanded clones get a size class; other rows say once, few or many, or leave the size out.

j_call	clone_size	v_call	d_call	cdr3_aa	cdr3_nt
TRBJ2-5	once	TRBV7-8	TRBD2	CASSLARRLAVSGTQYF	TGTGCCAGCAGCTTAGCGCGAAGGCTAGCGGTCTCTGGGACCCAGTACTTC
TRBJ2-1	.	TRBV6-5	TRBD2	CASSPGTRNEQFF	TGTGCCAGCAGTCCCGGGACTAGGAATGAGCAGTTCTTC
TRBJ2-2	.	TRBV19	TRBD2	CASSPRGGTGELFF	TGTGCCAGTAGCCCCCGCGGGGGGACCGGGGAGCTGTTTTTT
TRBJ1-2	.	TRBV19	.	CASLKQGAVYGYTF	TGTGCCAGCCTAAAACAGGGAGCTGTCTATGGCTACACCTTC
TRBJ2-7	.	TRBV29-1	TRBD1	CSVRNPGQFYEQYF	TGCAGCGTGCGTAACCCGGGACAGTTCTACGAGCAGTACTTC
TRBJ2-5	few	TRBV2	TRBD1	CASNQGAETQYF	TGTGCCAGCAATCAGGGGGCAGAGACCCAGTACTTC
TRBJ2-7	few	TRBV28	TRBD1	CASSSSGTGLHEQYF	TGTGCCAGCAGTTCCTCCGGGACAGGGCTCCACGAGCAGTACTTC
TRBJ2-7	.	TRBV15	TRBD2	CATSEPTGLAGYEQYF	TGTGCCACCAGCGAGCCTACTGGACTAGCGGGGTACGAGCAGTACTTC
TRBJ1-3	few	TRBV9	.	CASSVDQGSSGNTIYF	TGTGCCAGCAGCGTAGATCAGGGCAGCTCTGGAAACACCATATATTTT
TRBJ2-6	few	TRBV30	TRBD1	CAWNRQGARGANVLTF	TGTGCCTGGAACCGACAGGGGGCGAGGGGGGCCAACGTCCTGACTTTC
TRBJ2-7	.	TRBV18	.	CASSPPDSRSYEQYF	TGTGCCAGCTCACCACCGGACAGCCGCTCCTACGAGCAGTACTTC
TRBJ2-3	.	TRBV5-1	.	CASSLAGGGTDTQYF	TGCGCCAGCAGCTTGGCCGGGGGAGGCACAGATACGCAGTATTTT
TRBJ2-2	few	TRBV5-1	TRBD2	CASSLLALAGVGGELFF	TGCGCCAGCAGCTTGTTGGCCCTAGCGGGAGTAGGCGGGGAGCTGTTTTTT
TRBJ1-1	.	TRBV6-5	.	CASSDTGKRPEAFF	TGTGCCAGCAGTGATACAGGGAAGCGACCTGAAGCTTTCTTT
TRBJ2-5	.	TRBV28	TRBD1	CASSSPGTGYKQYF	TGTGCCAGCAGTTCCCCCGGGACAGGGTATAAGCAGTACTTC
TRBJ2-7	.	TRBV10-3	.	CAISESKGDMFAYEQYF	TGTGCCATCAGTGAGTCTAAGGGGGACATGTTCGCCTACGAGCAGTACTTC
TRBJ2-3	few	TRBV7-9	TRBD2	CASSSRSSGRVHTQYF	TGTGCCAGCAGCTCCCGTTCTAGCGGGAGGGTACATACGCAGTATTTT
TRBJ2-5	many	TRBV14	.	CASSRRGAGETQYF	TGTGCCAGCAGTCGACGGGGGGCCGGGGAGACCCAGTACTTC
TRBJ2-7	few	TRBV18	.	CASSPRQSGWEQYF	TGTGCCAGCTCACCACGACAGTCCGGGTGGGAGCAGTACTTC
TRBJ1-1	few	TRBV15	TRBD1	CATSSRGFTEAFF	TGTGCCACCAGCAGCAGGGGGTTTACTGAAGCTTTCTTT
TRBJ2-2	few	TRBV6-5	.	CASASRGQGELFF	TGTGCCAGCGCTTCACGTGGGCAGGGGGAGCTGTTTTTT
TRBJ1-1	.	TRBV11-2	.	CASSRGSDTEAFF	TGTGCCAGCAGCCGGGGGAGCGACACTGAAGCTTTCTTT
TRBJ2-5	few	TRBV11-3	.	CASSLSSHETQYF	TGTGCCAGCAGCTTATCCAGTCACGAGACCCAGTACTTC
TRBJ2-4	few	TRBV7-9	.	CASSAQEGDIQYF	TGTGCCAGCAGCGCGCAGGAGGGAGACATTCAGTACTTC
TRBJ2-1	.	TRBV27	.	CASSLRGNEQFF	TGTGCCAGCAGTTTAAGAGGGAATGAGCAGTTCTTC
TRBJ1-5	.	TRBV18	.	CASSPLDGQPQHF	TGTGCCAGCTCACCACTCGACGGGCAGCCCCAGCATTTT
TRBJ1-2	few	TRBV4-3	.	CASSLNPGWVDGYTF	TGCGCCAGCAGCCTCAATCCAGGGTGGGTCGATGGCTACACCTTC
TRBJ1-1	.	TRBV29-1	.	CSVRGGNTEAFF	TGCAGCGTTCGCGGGGGGAACACTGAAGCTTTCTTT
TRBJ2-2	.	TRBV14	TRBD2	CASSQVGRTSGANTGELFF	TGTGCCAGCAGCCAAGTCGGTCGGACTAGCGGAGCGAACACCGGGGAGCTGTTTTTT
TRBJ1-4	few	TRBV18	TRBD1	CASSPRTGDEKLFF	TGTGCCAGCTCACCTCGTACAGGGGATGAAAAACTGTTTTTT